The T cell receptor beta chain under discussion was sequenced for a study of blood T cell repertoires in COVID-19. Across the study: The origin of the acute and convalescent COVID-19 samples was the United States, Italy and Spain. From T cells, B-cell-depleted T cells, or PBMCs came the material, which was cDNA or gDNA.

Authors' data handling: Amplifying reference gene primers gave estimates of nucleated cell counts. TCRdb's table, derived via immunoSEQ multiplex PCR, lists solely in-frame clones and lacks some. V, J and clone size derive from that table, while D and trimming were established from the DNA sequence. The sample yields nearly 110,000 clones, around 80% seen once. Sequencing input: peripheral blood. The TCR sequence derives from a man aged 65 to 79 with acute or convalescent COVID-19.

The CDR3 nucleotides are TGTGCCAGCAGCCCTCGGACTAGCGGGGGGACCCAGTACTTC. Amino acids: CASSPRTSGGTQYF. The rearrangement links TRBV3-1 (or the pseudogene TRBV3-2) to TRBJ2-5; 13 bases line up with TRBD2. V lost 4 bases to trimming and J lost 7 bases; unmatched junction nucleotides: 3. Looked up from germline, CDR1 is LGHDT and CDR2 is YNNKEL (reference sequence). The CDR3 runs to 14 residues.